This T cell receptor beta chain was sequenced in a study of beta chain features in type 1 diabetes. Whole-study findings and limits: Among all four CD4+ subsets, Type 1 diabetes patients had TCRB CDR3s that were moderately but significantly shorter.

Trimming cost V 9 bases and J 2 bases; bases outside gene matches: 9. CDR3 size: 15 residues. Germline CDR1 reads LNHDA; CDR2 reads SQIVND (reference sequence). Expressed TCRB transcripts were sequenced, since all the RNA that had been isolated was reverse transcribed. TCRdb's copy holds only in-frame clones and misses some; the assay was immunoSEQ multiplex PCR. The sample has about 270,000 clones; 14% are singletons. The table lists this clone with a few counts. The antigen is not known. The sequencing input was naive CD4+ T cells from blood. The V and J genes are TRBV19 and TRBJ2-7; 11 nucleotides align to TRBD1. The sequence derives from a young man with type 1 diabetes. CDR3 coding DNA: TGTGCCAGCTCCTCGGACAGGGGGCCAACCTACGAGCAGTACTTC. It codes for CASSSDRGPTYEQYF.